The table lists the clone carrying this T cell receptor beta chain with many counts. Unique molecular identifiers were used to barcode this TCRbeta library. Each CDR3 protein gets one entry after TCRdb re-called the PCR reads with MiXCR. The sample has 200,000 to 250,000 distinct CDR3 sequences, approximately 9.7% seen once; the top ten hold 5.1%. The V end was cut by 3 bases, the J end by 4 bases, with 12 bases between. CDR1 is SQVTM and CDR2 is ANQGSEA in the germline V gene. The CDR3 contains 13 residues. These data come from a study of T-cell reconstitution after alpha-beta-depleted transplantation in children.

The chain combines TRBV29-1 with TRBJ2-5; possibly TRBD1 or TRBD2 for D (5 bases each). The sequence was obtained from a human donor who donated a stem cell graft to a child with SCID. Source: PBMCs from the stem cell graft donor, taken from the stem cell graft. The CDR3 sequence: CSVDFWDGETQYF. CDR3 bases: TGCAGCGTTGATTTTTGGGACGGAGAGACCCAGTACTTC.